This TCR beta chain was retrieved from a study of T cell responses to AZD1222 COVID-19 vaccine (dated by TCRdb to the early 2020s). For context, the study as a whole: Because spike-specific TCR depth and breadth did not differ between the two schedules, AZD1222 recipients who got a second dose at roughly 4 weeks were pooled with those who got a second dose at roughly 12 weeks. TCR sequencing was performed for more than 230 trial participants, of whom around 200 were given two doses of AZD1222 and some 25 were given two doses of MenACWY control vaccine. Trial participants were enrolled by age into subgroups of 18-55, 56-69 and 70-plus years, and about 150, 27 and 61 TCR-sequenced participants, respectively, were included in these subgroups.

Notes on this clone: Its antigen is currently not known. No clone much larger than this one lies a single base away; base qualities are absent.

The CDR3 regions of human TCRbeta chains were analyzed by immunosequencing. On the study's bioinformatics: Repertoire TCRs were matched against a reference library of SARS-CoV-2-specific TCRs generated with the MIRA antigen-specificity platform. Breadth meant the fraction of unique TCRs that were SARS-CoV-2-associated, whereas depth meant the fraction of total T cells that were SARS-CoV-2-associated. Using the MIRA data, every spike-specific TCR was mapped to the spike region that the TCR reacted to and assigned to either a CD4 or a CD8 class. Log10-transformed breadth and depth values were compared by one-way ANOVA with Sidak's multiple comparisons tests. The table comes from immuneACCESS by way of TCRdb, which keeps in-frame sequences with V and J called. Part of the clones is missing from these tables; in studies checked, under half for an unresolved V gene and the rest for unknown reasons. D and trimming were read from the DNA, whereas the V and J calls and clone size are those reported in that table. In all, the sample holds just under 55,000 clones, and around 90% of those were seen once. The ten most abundant clones make up less than 5% of the sample.

The time point label of this sample denotes: baseline before first vaccination. Vaccinee samples were obtained from the UK trials COV001 and COV002, which included a single-blind randomized controlled phase 2/3 trial of AZD1222 (ChAdOx1 nCoV-19) in healthy adults. For TCRbeta chain sequencing, PBMC samples were collected from trial participants at day 0 and at day 28 after the second dose. Study-level results and caveats: Most participants were white British and females outnumbered males, and the authors suggested that clonal diversity may have been underestimated. Spike-specific TCR breadth and depth rose significantly after two AZD1222 doses compared with day 0 and with MenACWY recipients. Because no samples from the day 14 peak response were available, repertoires could be characterized only after the peak T cell response. In the small 56-69-year group, the increase in depth fell short of significance, most likely because of low power. Nearly half of unique spike-specific TCRs reportedly recognized epitopes outside regions mutated in the B.1.351 and B.1.1.7 variants. Conclusions about previously exposed vaccinees are limited because only a handful of AZD1222 recipients were SARS-CoV-2 seropositive at baseline. The vaccine-associated CD4 TCRs covered the entire spike protein, and the dominant responses fell in regions 160-218 and 743-854.

This specimen consisted of peripheral blood, obtained on day 0 of AZD1222 vaccination. This receptor was obtained from an adult in good health.

The DNA reads as follows: TGTGCCTGGAGTCCAAACACCGGGGAGCTGTTTTTT. This gives the protein CAWSPNTGELFF. The sequence joins TRBV30 to TRBJ2-2; no D gene call is confident. Relative to germline, V is 2 bases shorter and J is 2 bases shorter, with 3 bases between their ends. The CDR3 covers 12 residues, taking in both the cysteine and the phenylalanine. Of all the DNA, just the CDR3 is kept, 36 bases in frame from base 1. From the germline V gene (reference sequence), CDR1 is GTSNPN and CDR2 is SVGIG.